The present T cell receptor (beta chain) was sequenced within a study of blood T cell repertoires in COVID-19. In the study overall: Spain, Italy and the United States supplied samples that represented acute and convalescent COVID-19. Sample material is recorded as cDNA or gDNA derived from T cells, B-cell-depleted T cells, or PBMCs.

CDR1 is ENHRY and CDR2 is SYGVKD in the germline V gene. V was clipped by 6 bases and J by 5 bases; unmatched bases: 11. The CDR3 consists of 16 residues. Per the authors' pipeline: Using reference gene primer amplification, nucleated cell counts were estimated. Using immunoSEQ multiplex PCR, the repertoire was profiled, and TCRdb retains in-frame clones only, with some absent. V, J and clone size reflect that table, while D and trimming were determined from the DNA. The repertoire holds 100,000 to 150,000 clones, with 84% as singletons. V and J are TRBV10-3 and TRBJ2-3; 10 bases align to TRBD2. This clonotype was sampled from a woman under 40 who had recovered from COVID-19. The sample consisted of peripheral blood. The CDR3 bases are TGTGCCATCAGACTTACTAGCGGGGACAGTTTAGATACGCAGTATTTT. Its translation: CAIRLTSGDSLDTQYF.